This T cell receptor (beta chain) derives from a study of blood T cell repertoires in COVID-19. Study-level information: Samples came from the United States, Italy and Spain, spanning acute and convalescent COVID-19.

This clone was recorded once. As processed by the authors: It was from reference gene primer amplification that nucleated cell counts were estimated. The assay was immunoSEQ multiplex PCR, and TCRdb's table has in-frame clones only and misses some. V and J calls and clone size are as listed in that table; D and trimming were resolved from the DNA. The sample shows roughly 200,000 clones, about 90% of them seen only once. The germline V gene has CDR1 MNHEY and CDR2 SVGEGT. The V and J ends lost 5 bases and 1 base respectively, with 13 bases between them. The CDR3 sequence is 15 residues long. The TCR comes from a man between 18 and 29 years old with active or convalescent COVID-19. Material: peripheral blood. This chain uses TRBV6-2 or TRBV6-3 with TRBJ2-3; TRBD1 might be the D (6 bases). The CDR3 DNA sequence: TGTGCCAGCAGTCAACAGGGTGTGGGCACAGATACGCAGTATTTT. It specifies CASSQQGVGTDTQYF.